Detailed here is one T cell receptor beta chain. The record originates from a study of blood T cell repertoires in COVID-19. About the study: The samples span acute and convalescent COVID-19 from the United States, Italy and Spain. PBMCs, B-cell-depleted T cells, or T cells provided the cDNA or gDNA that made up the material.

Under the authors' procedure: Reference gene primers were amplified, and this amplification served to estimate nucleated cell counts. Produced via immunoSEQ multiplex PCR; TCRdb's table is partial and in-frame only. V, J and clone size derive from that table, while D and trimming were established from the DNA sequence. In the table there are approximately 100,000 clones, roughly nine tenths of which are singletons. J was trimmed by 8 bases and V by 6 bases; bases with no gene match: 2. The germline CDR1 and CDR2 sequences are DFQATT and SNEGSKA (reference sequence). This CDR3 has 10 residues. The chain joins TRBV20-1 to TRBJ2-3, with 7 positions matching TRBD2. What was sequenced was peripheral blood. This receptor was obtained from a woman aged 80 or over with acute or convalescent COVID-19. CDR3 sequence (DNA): TGCAGTGCAGGGGAGGGTACGCAGTATTTT. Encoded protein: CSAGEGTQYF.